This TCR beta chain was captured by sequencing in a study of blood T cell repertoires in COVID-19. In the study overall: From the United States, Italy and Spain came samples of acute and convalescent COVID-19. Sample material is recorded as cDNA or gDNA derived from T cells, B-cell-depleted T cells, or PBMCs.

Germline CDR1 is LNHDA and CDR2 is SQIVND (reference sequence). The J segment lost 3 bases and the V segment lost 8 bases, leaving 13 bases of the junction unmatched. CDR3 length: 17 residues. The authors' processing: Amplifying reference gene primers gave estimates of nucleated cell counts. TCRdb's table, derived via immunoSEQ multiplex PCR, lists solely in-frame clones and lacks some. V and J calls and clone size follow that table, whereas D and trimming were derived from the DNA. Here the sample spans over 200,000 clones, roughly 85% being singletons. Material: peripheral blood. V gene TRBV19 combines with J gene TRBJ2-7; 13 bases match TRBD2. The receptor comes from a woman under 30 who had recovered from COVID-19. CDR3 loop: CASSTLTSGRAHYEQYF. DNA of the CDR3: TGTGCCAGTTCTACTCTTACTAGCGGGAGGGCCCACTACGAGCAGTACTTC. Looking up the rest from reference TRBV19 and TRBJ2-7 gives the full variable domain: DGGITQSPKYLFRKEGQNVTLSCEQNLNHDAMYWYRQDPGQGLRLIYYSQIVNDFQKGDIAEGYSVSREKKESFPLTVTSAQKNPTAFYLCASSTLTSGRAHYEQYFGPGTRLTVT.